This paragraph covers one T cell receptor beta chain sequence. No antigen is known for it. Other DNA sequences in the sample encode the same CDR3. This sample is drawn from a study of shared clonotypes between healthy human individuals. Overall study: The plates for each donor numbered three CD4 naive, three CD4 memory, two CD8 naive and one CD8 memory. General study points: Large sequencing depth failed to make sorted-subset sequencing complete, rarefaction showed.

The data were produced by immunoSEQ multiplex PCR, yet TCRdb's version contains in-frame clones alone and is incomplete. The repertoire includes roughly 1,600,000 clones, approximately 98.5% of them detected once, and about 0.4% sits in the top ten. J lost 0 bases, V lost 4 bases, and 4 bases had no gene match. Germline V gene sequence: CDR1 SGHRS, CDR2 YFSETQ. The CDR3 is 14 amino acids. The V and J genes are TRBV5-1 and TRBJ2-7; 7 bases are shared with TRBD1. The sample taken for sequencing was naive CD4+ T cells sorted from blood. Subset given: CD45RA+ positively selected. This sequence was found in a man younger than 45 in good health. The CDR3 is CASSLGTVSYEQYF. In DNA, the CDR3 is TGCGCCAGCAGCCTCGGGACAGTCTCCTACGAGCAGTACTTC. The full variable domain, in which reference TRBV5-1 and TRBJ2-7 provide the parts outside the CDR3, is KAGVTQTPRYLIKTRGQQVTLSCSPISGHRSVSWYQQTPGQGLQFLFEYFSETQRNKGNFPGRFSGRQFSNSRSEMNVSTLELGDSALYLCASSLGTVSYEQYFGPGTRLTVT.